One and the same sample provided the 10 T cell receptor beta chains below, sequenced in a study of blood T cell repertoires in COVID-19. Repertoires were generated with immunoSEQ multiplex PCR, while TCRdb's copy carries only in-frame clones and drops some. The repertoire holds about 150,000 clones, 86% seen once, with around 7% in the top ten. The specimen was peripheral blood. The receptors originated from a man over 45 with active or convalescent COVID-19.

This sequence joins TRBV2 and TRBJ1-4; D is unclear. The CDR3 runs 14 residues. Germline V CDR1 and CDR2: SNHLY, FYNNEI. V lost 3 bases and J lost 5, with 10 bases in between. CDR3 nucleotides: TGTGCCAGCAGTGAGAGGCATGAGAATGAAAAACTGTTTTTT. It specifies CASSERHENEKLFF.

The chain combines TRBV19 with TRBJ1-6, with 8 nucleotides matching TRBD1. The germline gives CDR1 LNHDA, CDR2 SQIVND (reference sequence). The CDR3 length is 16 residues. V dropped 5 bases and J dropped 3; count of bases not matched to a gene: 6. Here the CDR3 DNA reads TGTGCCAGTAGTGTCAGGGGGCAGATCTATAATTCACCCCTCCACTTT. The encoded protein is CASSVRGQIYNSPLHF.

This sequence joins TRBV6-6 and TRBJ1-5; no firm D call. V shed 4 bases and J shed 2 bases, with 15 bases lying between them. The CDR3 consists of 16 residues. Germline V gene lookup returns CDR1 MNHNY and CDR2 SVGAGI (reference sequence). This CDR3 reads CASSSPRSRGNQPQHF. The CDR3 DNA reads TGTGCCAGCAGTTCCCCCCGGTCACGGGGCAATCAGCCCCAGCATTTT.

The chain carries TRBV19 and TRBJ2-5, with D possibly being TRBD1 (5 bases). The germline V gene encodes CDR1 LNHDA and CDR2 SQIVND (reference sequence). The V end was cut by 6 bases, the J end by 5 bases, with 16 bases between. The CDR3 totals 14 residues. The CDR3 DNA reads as TGTGCCAGTAGGTCTTTAGGGGATGGGGAGACCCAGTACTTC. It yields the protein CASRSLGDGETQYF.

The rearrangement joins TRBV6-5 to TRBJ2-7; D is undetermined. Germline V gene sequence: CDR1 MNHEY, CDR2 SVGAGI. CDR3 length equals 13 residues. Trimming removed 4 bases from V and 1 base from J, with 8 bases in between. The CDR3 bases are TGTGCCAGCAGTTTGCAGGAATCCTACGAGCAGTACTTC. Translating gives CASSLQESYEQYF.

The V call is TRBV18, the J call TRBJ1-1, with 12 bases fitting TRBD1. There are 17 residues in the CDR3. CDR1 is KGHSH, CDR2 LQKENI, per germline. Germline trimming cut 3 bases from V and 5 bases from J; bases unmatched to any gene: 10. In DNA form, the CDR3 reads TGTGCCAGCTCACCCTACCCGGGACAGGGGGCGTGGACTGAAGCTTTCTTT. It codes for CASSPYPGQGAWTEAFF.

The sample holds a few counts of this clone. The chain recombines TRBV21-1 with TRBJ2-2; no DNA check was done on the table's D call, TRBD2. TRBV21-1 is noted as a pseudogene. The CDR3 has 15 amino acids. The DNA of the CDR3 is TGTGCCAGCAGCCCTTTCCCCGGGGTTTCCGGGGAGCTGTTTTTT. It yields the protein CASSPFPGVSGELFF.

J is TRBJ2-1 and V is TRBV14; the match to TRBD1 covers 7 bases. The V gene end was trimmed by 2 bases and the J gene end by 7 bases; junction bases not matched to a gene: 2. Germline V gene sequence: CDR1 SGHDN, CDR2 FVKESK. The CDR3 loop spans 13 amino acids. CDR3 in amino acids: CASSQTRGNEQFF. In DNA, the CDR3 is TGTGCCAGCAGCCAAACCAGGGGGAATGAGCAGTTCTTC.

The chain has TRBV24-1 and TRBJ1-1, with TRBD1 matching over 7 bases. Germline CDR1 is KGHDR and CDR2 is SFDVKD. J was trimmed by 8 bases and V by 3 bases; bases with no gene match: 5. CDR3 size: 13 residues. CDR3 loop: CATSDPTRGEAFF. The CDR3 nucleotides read TGTGCCACCAGTGATCCCACCAGGGGGGAAGCTTTCTTT.

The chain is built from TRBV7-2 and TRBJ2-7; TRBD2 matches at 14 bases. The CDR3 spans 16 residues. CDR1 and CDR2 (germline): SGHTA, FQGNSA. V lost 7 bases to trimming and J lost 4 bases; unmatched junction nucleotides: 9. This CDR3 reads CASKRLAGGGEYEQYF. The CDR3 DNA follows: TGTGCCAGCAAAAGACTAGCGGGAGGGGGTGAGTACGAGCAGTACTTC.